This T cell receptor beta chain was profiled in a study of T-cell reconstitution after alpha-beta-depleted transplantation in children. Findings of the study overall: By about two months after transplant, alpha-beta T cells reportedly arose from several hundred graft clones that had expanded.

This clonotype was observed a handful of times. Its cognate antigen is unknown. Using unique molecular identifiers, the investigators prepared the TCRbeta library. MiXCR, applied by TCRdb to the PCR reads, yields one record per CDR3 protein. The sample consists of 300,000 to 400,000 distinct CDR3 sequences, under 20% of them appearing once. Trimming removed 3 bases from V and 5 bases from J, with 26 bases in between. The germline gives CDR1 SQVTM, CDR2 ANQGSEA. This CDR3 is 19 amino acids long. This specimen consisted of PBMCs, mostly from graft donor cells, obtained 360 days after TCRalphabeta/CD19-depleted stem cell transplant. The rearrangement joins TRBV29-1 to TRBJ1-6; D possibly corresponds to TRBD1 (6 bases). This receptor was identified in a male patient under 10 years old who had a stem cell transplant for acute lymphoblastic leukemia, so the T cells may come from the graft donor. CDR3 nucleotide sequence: TGCAGCGTTGATATGCGGGACCAACAGGGACCTTGGGATAATTCACCCCTCCACTTT. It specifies CSVDMRDQQGPWDNSPLHF.